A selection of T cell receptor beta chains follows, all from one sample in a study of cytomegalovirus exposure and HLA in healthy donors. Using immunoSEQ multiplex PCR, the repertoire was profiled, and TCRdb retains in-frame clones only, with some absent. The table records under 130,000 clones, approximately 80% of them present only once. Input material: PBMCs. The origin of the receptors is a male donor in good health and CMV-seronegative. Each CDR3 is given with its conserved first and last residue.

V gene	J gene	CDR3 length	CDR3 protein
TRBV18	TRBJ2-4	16	CASSKGVPLPKNIQYF
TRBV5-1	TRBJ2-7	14	CASREAGGWYEQYF
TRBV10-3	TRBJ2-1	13	CAISPTLGSEQFF
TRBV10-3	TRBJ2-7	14	CAISEGSGTYEQYF
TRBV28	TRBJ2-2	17	CASSRPGQGLNTGELFF
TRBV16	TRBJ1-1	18	CASSQNVRLDGRNTEAFF
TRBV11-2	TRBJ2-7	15	CASSLVSRRGYEQYF
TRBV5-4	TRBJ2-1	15	CASRSTRGSYNEQFF
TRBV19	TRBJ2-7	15	CASSLGRDTSYEQYF
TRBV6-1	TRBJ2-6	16	CASSDPGTGKAIVLTF
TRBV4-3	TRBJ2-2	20	CASSQERVGLAAQYGGELFF
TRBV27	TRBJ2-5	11	CASKWGEEQYF
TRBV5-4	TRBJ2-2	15	CASSLGAGMDGELFF
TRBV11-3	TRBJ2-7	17	CASSLYGLAASSYEQYF
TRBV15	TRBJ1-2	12	CATSRATGGYTF
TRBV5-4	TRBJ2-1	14	CASSLRAGNNEQFF
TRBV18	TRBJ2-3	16	CASSPPTGGWADTQYF
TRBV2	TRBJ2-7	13	CASKLTVAYEQYF
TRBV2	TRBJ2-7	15	CAVLNQGQASYEQYF
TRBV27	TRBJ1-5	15	CASSPFGAGDQPQHF
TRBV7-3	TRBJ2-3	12	CASSMAGDTQYF
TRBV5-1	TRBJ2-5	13	CASSLTGAETQYF
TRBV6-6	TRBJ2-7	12	CASSKTIYEQYF
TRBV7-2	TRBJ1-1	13	CASSLERGTEAFF
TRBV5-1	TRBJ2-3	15	CASSSLTSGEDTQYF